This TCR beta chain derives from a study of blood T cell repertoires in COVID-19. About the research overall: In each case, the material was cDNA or gDNA derived from T cells, B-cell-depleted T cells, or PBMCs.

From germline, CDR1 is SQVTM and CDR2 ANQGSEA. The V end lost 7 bases, the J end lost 0 bases, and 13 bases lay between the germline ends. CDR3 size: 14 residues. In the authors' workflow: The assay estimated nucleated cells by amplifying reference gene primers. Assay used: immunoSEQ multiplex PCR; TCRdb lists only in-frame clones, some missing. D and trimming were read from the DNA, whereas the V and J calls and clone size are those reported in that table. The profile covers a few hundred thousand clones, with about nine tenths appearing a single time and about 2.5% taken by the ten largest. Sequencing was performed on peripheral blood. The sequence was obtained from a man aged 18-30 years with active or convalescent COVID-19. The chain uses TRBV29-1 and TRBJ2-1; TRBD2 is a possible D gene (6 bases). Here the CDR3 DNA reads TGCAGCGCCGTAGCGGAAAACTCCTACAATGAGCAGTTCTTC. Translating it yields CSAVAENSYNEQFF.